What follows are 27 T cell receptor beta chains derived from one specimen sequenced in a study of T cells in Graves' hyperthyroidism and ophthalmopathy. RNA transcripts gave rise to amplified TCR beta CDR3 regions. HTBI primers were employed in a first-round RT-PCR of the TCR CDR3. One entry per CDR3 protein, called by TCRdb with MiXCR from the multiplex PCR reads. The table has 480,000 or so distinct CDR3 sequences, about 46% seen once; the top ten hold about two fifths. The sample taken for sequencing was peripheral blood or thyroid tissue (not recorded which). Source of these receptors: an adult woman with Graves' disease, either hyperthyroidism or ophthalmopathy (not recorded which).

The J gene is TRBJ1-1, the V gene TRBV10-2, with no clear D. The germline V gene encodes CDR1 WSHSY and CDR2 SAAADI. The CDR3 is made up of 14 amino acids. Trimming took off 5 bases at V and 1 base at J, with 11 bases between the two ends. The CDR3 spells CASSYSQSNTEAFF. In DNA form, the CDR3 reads TGCGCCAGCAGTTACTCGCAATCGAACACTGAAGCTTTCTTT.

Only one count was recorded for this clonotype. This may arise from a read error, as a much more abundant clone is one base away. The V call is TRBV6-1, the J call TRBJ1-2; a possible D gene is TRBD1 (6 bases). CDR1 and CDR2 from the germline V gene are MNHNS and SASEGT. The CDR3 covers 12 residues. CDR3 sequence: CASSRTAYGYIF. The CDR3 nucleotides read TGTGCCAGCAGCCGGACAGCATATGGCTACATCTTC.

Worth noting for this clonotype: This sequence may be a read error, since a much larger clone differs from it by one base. CDR3 in DNA: TGTGCCAGCAGCTCGGACCTAGATGGCTACACCTTC. Its protein product is CASSSDLDGYTF. V is TRBV7-9 and J is TRBJ1-2; D not certain. Trimming removed 4 bases at V and 6 bases at J, with 9 bases between. CDR1 SEHNR and CDR2 FQNEAQ come from the germline V gene (reference sequence). CDR3 length: 12 residues.

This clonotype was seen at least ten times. This chain's CDR3 is CSASSSGRSEQYF. In DNA, the CDR3 is TGCAGTGCTAGTAGCAGCGGGAGGTCCGAGCAGTACTTC. The chain employs TRBV20-1 and TRBJ2-7; TRBD2 aligns across 9 bases. CDR3 size: 13 residues. Germline CDR1 is DFQATT and CDR2 is SNEGSKA (reference sequence). J lost 6 bases, V lost 3 bases, and 6 bases had no gene match.

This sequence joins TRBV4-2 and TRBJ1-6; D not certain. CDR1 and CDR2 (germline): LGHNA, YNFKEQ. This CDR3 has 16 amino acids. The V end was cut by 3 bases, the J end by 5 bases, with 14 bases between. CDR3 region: CASSQNPRQNNSPLHF. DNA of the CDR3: TGTGCCAGCAGCCAGAATCCTCGGCAGAATAATTCACCCCTCCACTTT.

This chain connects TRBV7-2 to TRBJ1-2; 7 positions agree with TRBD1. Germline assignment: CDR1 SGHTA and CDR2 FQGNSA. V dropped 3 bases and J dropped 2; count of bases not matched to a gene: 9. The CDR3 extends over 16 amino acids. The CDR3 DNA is TGTGCCAGCAGCTTCGGCGGACAGGCGGGGAACTATGGCTACACCTTC. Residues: CASSFGGQAGNYGYTF.

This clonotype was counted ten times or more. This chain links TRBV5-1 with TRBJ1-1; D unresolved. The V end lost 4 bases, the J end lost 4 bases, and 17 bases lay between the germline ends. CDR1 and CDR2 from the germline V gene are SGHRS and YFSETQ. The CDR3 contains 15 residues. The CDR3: CASSPGGVVGTEAFF. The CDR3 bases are TGCGCCAGCAGCCCCGGCGGGGTTGTTGGCACTGAAGCTTTCTTT.

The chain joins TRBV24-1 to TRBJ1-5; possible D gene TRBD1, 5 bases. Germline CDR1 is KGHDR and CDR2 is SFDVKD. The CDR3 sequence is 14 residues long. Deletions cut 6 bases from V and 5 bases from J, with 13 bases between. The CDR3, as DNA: TGTGCCACCAGTCGGGGGAATCATGATCAGCCCCAGCATTTT. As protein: CATSRGNHDQPQHF.

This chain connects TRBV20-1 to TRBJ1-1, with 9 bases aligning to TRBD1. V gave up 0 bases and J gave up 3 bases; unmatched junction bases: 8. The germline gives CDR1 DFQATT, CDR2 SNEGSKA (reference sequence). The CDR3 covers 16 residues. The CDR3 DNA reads TGCAGTGCTAGAGATGCCGGGACAGGGAGCGACACTGAAGCTTTCTTT. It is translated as CSARDAGTGSDTEAFF.

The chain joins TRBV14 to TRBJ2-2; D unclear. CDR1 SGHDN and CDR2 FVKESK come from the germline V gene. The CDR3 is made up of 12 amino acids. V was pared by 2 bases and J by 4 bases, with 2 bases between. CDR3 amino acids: CASSQFTGELFF. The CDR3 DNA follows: TGTGCCAGCAGCCAATTCACCGGGGAGCTGTTTTTT.

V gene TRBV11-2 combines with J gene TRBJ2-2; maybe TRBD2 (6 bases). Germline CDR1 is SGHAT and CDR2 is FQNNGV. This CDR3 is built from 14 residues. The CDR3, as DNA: TGTGCTAGAGGCTCCCGGGAGTTTACCGGGGAGCTGTTTTTT. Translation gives CARGSREFTGELFF.

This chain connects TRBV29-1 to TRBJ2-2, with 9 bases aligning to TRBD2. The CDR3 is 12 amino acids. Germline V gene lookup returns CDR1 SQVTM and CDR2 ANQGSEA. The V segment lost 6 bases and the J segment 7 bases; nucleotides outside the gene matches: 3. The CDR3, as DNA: TGCAGCGTCCGCGGGGGGGTCGGGGAGCTGTTTTTT. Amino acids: CSVRGGVGELFF.

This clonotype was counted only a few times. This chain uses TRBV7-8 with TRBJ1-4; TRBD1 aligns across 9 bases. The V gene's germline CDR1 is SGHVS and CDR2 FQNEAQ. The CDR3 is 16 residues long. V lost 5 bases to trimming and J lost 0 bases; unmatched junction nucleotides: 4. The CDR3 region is CASSHRDRATNEKLFF. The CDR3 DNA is TGTGCCAGCAGCCACCGGGACAGGGCAACTAATGAAAAACTGTTTTTT.

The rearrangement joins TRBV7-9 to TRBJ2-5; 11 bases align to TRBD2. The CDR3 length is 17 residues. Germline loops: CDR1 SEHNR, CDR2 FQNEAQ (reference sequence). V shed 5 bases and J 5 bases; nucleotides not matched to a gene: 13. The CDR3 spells CASSQRGSGRASETQYF. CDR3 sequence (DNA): TGTGCCAGCAGCCAACGAGGTAGCGGGAGGGCCTCGGAGACCCAGTACTTC.

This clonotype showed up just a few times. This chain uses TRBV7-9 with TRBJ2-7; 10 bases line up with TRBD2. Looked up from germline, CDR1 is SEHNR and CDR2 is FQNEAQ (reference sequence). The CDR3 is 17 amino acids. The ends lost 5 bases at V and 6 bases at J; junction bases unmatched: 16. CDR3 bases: TGTGCCAGCAGCCTCGGCGGTGGGCTAGCGGGAGTCGCCGAGCAGTACTTC. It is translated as CASSLGGGLAGVAEQYF.

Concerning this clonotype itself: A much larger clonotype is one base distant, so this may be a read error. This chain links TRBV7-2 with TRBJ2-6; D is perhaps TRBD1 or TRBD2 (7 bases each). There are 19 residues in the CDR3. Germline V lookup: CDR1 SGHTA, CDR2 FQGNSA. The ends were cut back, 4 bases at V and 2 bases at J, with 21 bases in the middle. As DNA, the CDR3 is TGTGCCAGCAGCTCCCCACAGGGGAGGGGGGTAACTGGGGCCAACGTCCTGACTTTC. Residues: CASSSPQGRGVTGANVLTF.

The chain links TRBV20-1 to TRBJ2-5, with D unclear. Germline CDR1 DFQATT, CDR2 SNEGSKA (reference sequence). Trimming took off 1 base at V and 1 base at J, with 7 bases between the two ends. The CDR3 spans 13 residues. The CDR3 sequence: CSARASTQETQYF. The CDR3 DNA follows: TGCAGTGCTAGAGCCAGTACCCAAGAGACCCAGTACTTC.

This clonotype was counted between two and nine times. CDR3 in amino acids: CASKKGFSTGELFF. Here the CDR3 DNA reads TGTGCCAGCAAAAAGGGGTTTTCCACCGGGGAGCTGTTTTTT. The genes are TRBV2 and TRBJ2-2; TRBD1 might be the D (5 bases). Trimming took 7 bases from V and 4 from J, leaving 13 bases between them. Germline lookup yields CDR1 SNHLY and CDR2 FYNNEI. The CDR3 extends over 14 amino acids.

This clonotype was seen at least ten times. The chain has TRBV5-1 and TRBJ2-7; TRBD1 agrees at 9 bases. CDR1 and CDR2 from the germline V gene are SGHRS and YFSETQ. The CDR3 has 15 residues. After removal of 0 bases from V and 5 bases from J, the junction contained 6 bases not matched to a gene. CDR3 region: CASSLALDRGNEQYF. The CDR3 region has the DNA TGCGCCAGCAGCTTGGCCCTCGACAGGGGGAACGAGCAGTACTTC. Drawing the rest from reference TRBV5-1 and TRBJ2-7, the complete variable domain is KAGVTQTPRYLIKTRGQQVTLSCSPISGHRSVSWYQQTPGQGLQFLFEYFSETQRNKGNFPGRFSGRQFSNSRSEMNVSTLELGDSALYLCASSLALDRGNEQYFGPGTRLTVT.

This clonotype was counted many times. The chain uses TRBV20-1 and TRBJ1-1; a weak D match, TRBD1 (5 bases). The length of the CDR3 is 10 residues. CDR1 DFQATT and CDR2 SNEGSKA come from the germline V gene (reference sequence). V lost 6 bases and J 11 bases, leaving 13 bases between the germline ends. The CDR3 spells CSAIGEPAFF. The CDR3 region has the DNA TGCAGTGCCATAGGGGAGCCGGCTTTCTTT.

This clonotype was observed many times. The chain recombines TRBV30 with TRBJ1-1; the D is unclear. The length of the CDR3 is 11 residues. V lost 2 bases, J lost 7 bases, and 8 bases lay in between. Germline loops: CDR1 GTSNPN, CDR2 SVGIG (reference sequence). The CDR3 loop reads CAWSTSSEAFF. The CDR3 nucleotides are TGTGCCTGGAGTACGTCGAGTGAAGCTTTCTTT.

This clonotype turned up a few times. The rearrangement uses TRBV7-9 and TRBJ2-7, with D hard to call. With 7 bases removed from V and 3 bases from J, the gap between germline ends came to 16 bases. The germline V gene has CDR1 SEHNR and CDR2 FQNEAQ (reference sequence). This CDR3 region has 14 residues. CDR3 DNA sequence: TGTGCCAGCAACCCCGCGGACGGTTACTACGAGCAGTACTTC. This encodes CASNPADGYYEQYF. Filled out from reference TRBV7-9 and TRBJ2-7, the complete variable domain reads DTGVSQNPRHKITKRGQNVTFRCDPISEHNRLYWYRQTLGQGPEFLTYFQNEAQLEKSRLLSDRFSAERPKGSFSTLEIQRTEQGDSAMYLCASNPADGYYEQYFGPGTRLTVT.

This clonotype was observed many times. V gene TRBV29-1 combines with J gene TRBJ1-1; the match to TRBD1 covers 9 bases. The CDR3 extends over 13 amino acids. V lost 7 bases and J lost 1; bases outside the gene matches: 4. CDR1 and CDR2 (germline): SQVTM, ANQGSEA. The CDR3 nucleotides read TGCAGCGGCGGACAGGGGAAGAACACTGAAGCTTTCTTT. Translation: CSGGQGKNTEAFF.

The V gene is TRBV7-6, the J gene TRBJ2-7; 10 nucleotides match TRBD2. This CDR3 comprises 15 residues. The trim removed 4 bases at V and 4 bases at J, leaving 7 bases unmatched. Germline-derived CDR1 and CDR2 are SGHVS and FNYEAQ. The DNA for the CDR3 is TGTGCCAGCAGCTCTAGCGGGGGTACCAGATACGAGCAGTACTTC. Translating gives CASSSSGGTRYEQYF.

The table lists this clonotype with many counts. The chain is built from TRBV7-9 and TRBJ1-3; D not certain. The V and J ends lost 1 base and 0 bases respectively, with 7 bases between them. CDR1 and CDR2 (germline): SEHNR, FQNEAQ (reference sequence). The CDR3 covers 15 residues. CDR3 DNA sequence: TGTGCCAGCAGCTTAGGGCTGAGCTCTGGAAACACCATATATTTT. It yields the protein CASSLGLSSGNTIYF.

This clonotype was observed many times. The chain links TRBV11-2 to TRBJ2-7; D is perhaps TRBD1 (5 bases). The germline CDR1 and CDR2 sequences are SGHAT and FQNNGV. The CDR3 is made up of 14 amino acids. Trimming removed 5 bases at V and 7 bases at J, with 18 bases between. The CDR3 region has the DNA TGTGCCAGCAGCGAGAGCCAGGGTGATATTGAGCAGTACTTC. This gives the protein CASSESQGDIEQYF.

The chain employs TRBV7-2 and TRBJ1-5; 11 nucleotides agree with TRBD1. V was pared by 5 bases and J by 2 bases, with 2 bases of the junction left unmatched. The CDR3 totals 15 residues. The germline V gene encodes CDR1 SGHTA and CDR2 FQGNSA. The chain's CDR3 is CASSGDRGGNQPQHF. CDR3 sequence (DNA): TGTGCCAGCAGCGGGGACAGGGGGGGCAATCAGCCCCAGCATTTT.